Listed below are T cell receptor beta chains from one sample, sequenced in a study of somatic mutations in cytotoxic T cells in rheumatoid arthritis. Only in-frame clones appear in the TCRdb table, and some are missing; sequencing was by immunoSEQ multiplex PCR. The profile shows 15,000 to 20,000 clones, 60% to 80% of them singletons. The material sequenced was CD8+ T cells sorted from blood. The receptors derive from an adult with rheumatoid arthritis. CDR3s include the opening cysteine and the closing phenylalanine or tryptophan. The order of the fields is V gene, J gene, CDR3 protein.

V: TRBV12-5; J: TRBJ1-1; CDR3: CASGLEGGTEAFF
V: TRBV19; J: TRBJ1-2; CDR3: CASWGNTAGYANGYTF
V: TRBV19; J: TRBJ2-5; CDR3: CASSSTGGRGQETQYF
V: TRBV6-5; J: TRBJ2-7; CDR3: CAHGGETYEQYF
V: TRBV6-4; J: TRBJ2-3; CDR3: CASSDSSGGTDTQYF
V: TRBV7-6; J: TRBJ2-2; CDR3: CASSLDWLWRGPNTGELFF
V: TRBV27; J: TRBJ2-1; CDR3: CASSLRASGAYNEQFF
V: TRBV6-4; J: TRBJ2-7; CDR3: CASSEEGGGAYEQYF
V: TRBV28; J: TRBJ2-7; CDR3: CASSLGTGSYEQYF
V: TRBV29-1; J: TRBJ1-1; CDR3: CSVEVLQGRVF
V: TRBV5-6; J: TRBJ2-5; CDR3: CASSSSGGEETQYF
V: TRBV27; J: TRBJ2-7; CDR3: CASSHFRGPPYEQYF
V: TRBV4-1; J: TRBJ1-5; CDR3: CASSRALGSDQPQHF
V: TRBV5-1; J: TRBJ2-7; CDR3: CASSSGVGAYEQYF
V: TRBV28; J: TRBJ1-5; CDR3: CASSSRRTGGESQPQHF
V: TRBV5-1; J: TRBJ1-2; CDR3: CASSWGWDQNYGYTF
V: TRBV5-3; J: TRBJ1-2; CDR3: CARSFSNYTF
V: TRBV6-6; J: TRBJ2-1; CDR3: CASSLRLAGNNEQFF
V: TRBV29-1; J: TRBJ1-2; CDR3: CSVRPTANYGYTF
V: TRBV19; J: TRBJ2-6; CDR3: CASSIDKGSGANVLTF
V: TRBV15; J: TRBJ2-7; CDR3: CATSSRQGMSSREQYF
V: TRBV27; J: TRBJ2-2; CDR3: CASSPFGQSANTGELFF
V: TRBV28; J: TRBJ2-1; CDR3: CATTGRARPMQFF
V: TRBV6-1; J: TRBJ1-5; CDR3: CASSGDTVNQPQHF
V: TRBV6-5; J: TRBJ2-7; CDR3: CASSYGDSARDEQYF
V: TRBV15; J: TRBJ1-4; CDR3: CATSRGREGNEKLFF
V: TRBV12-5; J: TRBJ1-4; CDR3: CASGPSQEEKLFF
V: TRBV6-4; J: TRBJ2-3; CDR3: CASSLTSGGTDTQYF
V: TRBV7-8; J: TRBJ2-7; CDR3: CASSLGAGGPEQYF
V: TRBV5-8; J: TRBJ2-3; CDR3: CASSFTGGTSTDTQYF
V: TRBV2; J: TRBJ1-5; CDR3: CASSKGGERHNQPQHF
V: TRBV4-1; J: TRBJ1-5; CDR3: CASSQGRDSNQPQHF
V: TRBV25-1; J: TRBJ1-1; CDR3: CASSANFIGGTEAFF
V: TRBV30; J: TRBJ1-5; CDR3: CAWSVMDQPQHF
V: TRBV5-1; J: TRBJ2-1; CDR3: CASSLVGSGSANEQFF
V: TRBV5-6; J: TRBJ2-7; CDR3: CASSLVVRGVDEQYF
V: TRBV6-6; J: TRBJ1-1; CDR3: CASRDRVNTEAFF
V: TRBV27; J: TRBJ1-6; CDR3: CASSPTVVGAIYSPLHF
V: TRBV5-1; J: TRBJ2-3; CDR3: CASSSDRAADTQYF
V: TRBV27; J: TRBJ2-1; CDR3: CASSFSQGTSYNEQFF
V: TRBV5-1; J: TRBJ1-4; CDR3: CASSLEGRTATNEKLFF
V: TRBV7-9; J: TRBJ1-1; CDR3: CASSLVLLGVEAFF
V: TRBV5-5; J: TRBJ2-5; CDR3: CASSLELAGVQETQYF
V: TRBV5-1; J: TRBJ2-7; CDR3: CASSLGTSGVSYEQYF
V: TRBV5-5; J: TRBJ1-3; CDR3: CASSPGPNSGNTIYF
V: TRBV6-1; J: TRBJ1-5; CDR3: CASSEARGGVQNQPQHF
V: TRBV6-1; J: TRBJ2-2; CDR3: CASPTGTGPTGELFF
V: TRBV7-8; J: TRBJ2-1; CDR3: CASSSQDTTGDNEQFF
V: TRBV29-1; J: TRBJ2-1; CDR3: CSVVLVSPLNNEQFF
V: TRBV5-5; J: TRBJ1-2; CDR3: CASSREGAYGYTF
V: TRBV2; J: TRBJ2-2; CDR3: CASTSGLAGGPTGELFF
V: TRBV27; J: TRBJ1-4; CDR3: CASSLDRGREKLFF
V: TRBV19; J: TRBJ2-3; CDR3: CASSIGRELDTQYF
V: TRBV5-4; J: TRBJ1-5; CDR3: CASSEGYGSNQPQHF